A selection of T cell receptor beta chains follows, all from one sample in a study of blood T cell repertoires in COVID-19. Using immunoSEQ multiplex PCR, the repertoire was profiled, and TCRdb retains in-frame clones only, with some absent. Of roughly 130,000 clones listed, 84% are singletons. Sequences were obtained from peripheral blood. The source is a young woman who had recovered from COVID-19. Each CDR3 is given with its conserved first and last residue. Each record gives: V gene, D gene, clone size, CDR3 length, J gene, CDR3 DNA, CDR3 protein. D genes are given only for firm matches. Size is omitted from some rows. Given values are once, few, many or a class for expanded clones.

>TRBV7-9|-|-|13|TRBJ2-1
TGTGCCAGCAGCTTATCTAGCTACAATGAGCAGTTCTTC
CASSLSSYNEQFF
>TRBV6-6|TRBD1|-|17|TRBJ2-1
TGTGCCAGCAGCCGAGCTCTCACAGGGGGCGCCTTTAATGAGCAGTTCTTC
CASSRALTGGAFNEQFF
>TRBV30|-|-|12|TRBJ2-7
TGTGCCTGGAGGGAGGGACCGCACGAGCAGTACTTC
CAWREGPHEQYF
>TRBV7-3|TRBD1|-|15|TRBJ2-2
TGTGCCAGCAGCCGGGACAGCCTGAGGACCGGGGAGCTGTTTTTT
CASSRDSLRTGELFF
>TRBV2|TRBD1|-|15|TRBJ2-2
TGTGCCAGCAGTGGTCCGGGACAGGGGGACCGGGAGCTGTTTTTT
CASSGPGQGDRELFF
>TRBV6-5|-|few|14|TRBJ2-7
TGTGCCAGCAGCCATCCCCTAGAACCCTACGAGCAGTACTTC
CASSHPLEPYEQYF
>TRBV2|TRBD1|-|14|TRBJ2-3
TGTGCCAGCAGTCGACAGGGTTTCGCAGATACGCAGTATTTT
CASSRQGFADTQYF
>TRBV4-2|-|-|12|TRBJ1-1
TGTGCCAGCAGCTCTAGCAACGCTGAAGCTTTCTTT
CASSSSNAEAFF
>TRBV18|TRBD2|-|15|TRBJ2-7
TGTGCCAGCTCACTAGGGACTAGCGGGAACTACGAGCAGTACTTC
CASSLGTSGNYEQYF
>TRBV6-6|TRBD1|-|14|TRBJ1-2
TGTGCCAGCAGTCACAGGGGGCAAGGATATGGCTACACCTTC
CASSHRGQGYGYTF
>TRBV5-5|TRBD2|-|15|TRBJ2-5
TGTGCCAGCAGCCTGCGGGGGTTGATCCAAGAGACCCAGTACTTC
CASSLRGLIQETQYF
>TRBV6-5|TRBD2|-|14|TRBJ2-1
TGTGCCAGCAGTTACGGCGGGGGGGCCAATGAGCAGTTCTTC
CASSYGGGANEQFF
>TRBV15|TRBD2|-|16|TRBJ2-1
TGTGCCACCAGCAGAGTTTTAGCGGGGATGTACAATGAGCAGTTCTTC
CATSRVLAGMYNEQFF
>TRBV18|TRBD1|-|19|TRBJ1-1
TGTGCCAGCTCACCATTGAAGCAGGGGGGAGCCAATCGGAACACTGAAGCTTTCTTT
CASSPLKQGGANRNTEAFF
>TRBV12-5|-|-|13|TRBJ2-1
TGTGCTAGTGGTTTGGGCCCGACAGTTGAGCAGTTCTTC
CASGLGPTVEQFF
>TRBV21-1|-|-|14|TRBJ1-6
TGTGCCAAAAGATCGGACAGGTATAATTCACCCCTCCACTTT
CAKRSDRYNSPLHF
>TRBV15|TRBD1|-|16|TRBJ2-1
TGTGCCACCAGCAGAGATCAGGGACAGGGGGTGAATGAGCAGTTCTTC
CATSRDQGQGVNEQFF
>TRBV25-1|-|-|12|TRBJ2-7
TGTGCCAGCAGTGTCTTAGCCTACGAGCAGTACTTC
CASSVLAYEQYF
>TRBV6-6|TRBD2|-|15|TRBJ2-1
TGTGCCAGCAGTTACGAAGATAGCGGGCTCAATGAGCAGTTCTTC
CASSYEDSGLNEQFF
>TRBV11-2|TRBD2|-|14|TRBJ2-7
TGTGCCAGCAGCTCCGGGACTAGTGCCTACGAGCAGTACTTC
CASSSGTSAYEQYF
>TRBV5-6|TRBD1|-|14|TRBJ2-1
TGTGCCAGCAGCTGGGACAGGGAGTACAATGAGCAGTTCTTC
CASSWDREYNEQFF
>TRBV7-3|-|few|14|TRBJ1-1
TGTGCCAGCAGCTTAGTCGGGGGGAACACTGAAGCTTTCTTT
CASSLVGGNTEAFF
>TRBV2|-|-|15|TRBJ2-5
TGTGCCAGCAGTGACGACGGAGGGCCATCAGAGACCCAGTACTTC
CASSDDGGPSETQYF
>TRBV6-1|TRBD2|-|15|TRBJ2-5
TGTGCCAGCAGTGATTGGAGCGGGGGTAAAGAGACCCAGTACTTC
CASSDWSGGKETQYF
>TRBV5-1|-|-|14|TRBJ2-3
TGCGCCAGCAGACAGGACCCAAACACAGATACGCAGTATTTT
CASRQDPNTDTQYF
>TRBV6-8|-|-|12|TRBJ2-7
TGTGCCAGCAGTCGGGGTTACTACGAGCAGTACTTC
CASSRGYYEQYF
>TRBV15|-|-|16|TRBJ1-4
TGTGCCACCAGCCCGCGGACAGTTGCAACTAATGAAAAACTGTTTTTT
CATSPRTVATNEKLFF
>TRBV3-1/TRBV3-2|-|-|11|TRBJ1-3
TGTGCCAGCAGCCCAGGAAACACCATATATTTT
CASSPGNTIYF
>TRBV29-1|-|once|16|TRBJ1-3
TGCAGCGTTGAATTTGGAGGCGCCAACTCTGGAAACACCATATATTTT
CSVEFGGANSGNTIYF
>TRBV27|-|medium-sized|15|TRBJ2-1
TGTGCCAGCAGTTTCCTACCGGGATCCCACAATGAGCAGTTCTTC
CASSFLPGSHNEQFF
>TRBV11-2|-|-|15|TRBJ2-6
TGTGCCAGCAGGCCCAATTTTAGTGGGGCCAACGTCCTGACTTTC
CASRPNFSGANVLTF
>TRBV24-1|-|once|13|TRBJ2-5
TGTGCCACCAGTGATACCCCCGGAGAGACCCAGTACTTC
CATSDTPGETQYF
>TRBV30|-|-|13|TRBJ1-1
TGTGCCTGGAGTGTACGCAGTGACACTGAAGCTTTCTTT
CAWSVRSDTEAFF
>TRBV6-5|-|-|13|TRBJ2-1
TGTGCCAGCAGCGATTCAAAGCCAAATGAGCAGTTCTTC
CASSDSKPNEQFF
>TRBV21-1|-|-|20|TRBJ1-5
TGTGCCAGCAGCAAACGGATATCGCGGGTCGAGATAGGTAGCAATCAGCCCCAGCATTTT
CASSKRISRVEIGSNQPQHF
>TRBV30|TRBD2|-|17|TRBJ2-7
TGTGCCTGGAGTTCCAAGACTAGCGGGGGGATGTGGGACGAGCAGTACTTC
CAWSSKTSGGMWDEQYF
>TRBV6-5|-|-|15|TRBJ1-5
TGTGCCAGCAGTCGGAGGGCGGGGCGAAATCAGCCCCAGCATTTT
CASSRRAGRNQPQHF
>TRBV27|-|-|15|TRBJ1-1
TGTGCCAGCAGTCTCTACAGGAACCGGCACACTGAAGCTTTCTTT
CASSLYRNRHTEAFF
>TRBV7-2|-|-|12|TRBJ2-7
TGTGCCAGCAGCTTAGGCAGGCACGAGCAGTACTTC
CASSLGRHEQYF
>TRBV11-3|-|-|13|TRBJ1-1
TGTGCCAGCAGCTATACCCGGTACACTGAAGCTTTCTTT
CASSYTRYTEAFF
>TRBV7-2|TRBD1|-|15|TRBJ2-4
TGTGCCAGCAGCTACGGACAGGGAGCCAAAAACATTCAGTACTTC
CASSYGQGAKNIQYF
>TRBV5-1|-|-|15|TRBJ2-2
TGCGCCAGCAGCTTGTTCCCAGGGAACACCGGGGAGCTGTTTTTT
CASSLFPGNTGELFF
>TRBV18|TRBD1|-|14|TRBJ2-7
TGTGCCAGCTCACCAAAGGGACAGTCCTACGAGCAGTACTTC
CASSPKGQSYEQYF
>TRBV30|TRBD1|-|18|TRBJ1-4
TGTGCCTGGAGTGTGGGCCGGGACAGGGCGGGGGATGGTGAAAAACTGTTTTTT
CAWSVGRDRAGDGEKLFF
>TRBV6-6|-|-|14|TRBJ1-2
TGTGCCAGCAGACGGGGAGAGTATACCGGTGGCTACACCTTC
CASRRGEYTGGYTF
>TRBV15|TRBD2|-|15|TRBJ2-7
TGTGCCACCAGCAGGGGGACTAGCGGGAAACACGAGCAGTACTTC
CATSRGTSGKHEQYF